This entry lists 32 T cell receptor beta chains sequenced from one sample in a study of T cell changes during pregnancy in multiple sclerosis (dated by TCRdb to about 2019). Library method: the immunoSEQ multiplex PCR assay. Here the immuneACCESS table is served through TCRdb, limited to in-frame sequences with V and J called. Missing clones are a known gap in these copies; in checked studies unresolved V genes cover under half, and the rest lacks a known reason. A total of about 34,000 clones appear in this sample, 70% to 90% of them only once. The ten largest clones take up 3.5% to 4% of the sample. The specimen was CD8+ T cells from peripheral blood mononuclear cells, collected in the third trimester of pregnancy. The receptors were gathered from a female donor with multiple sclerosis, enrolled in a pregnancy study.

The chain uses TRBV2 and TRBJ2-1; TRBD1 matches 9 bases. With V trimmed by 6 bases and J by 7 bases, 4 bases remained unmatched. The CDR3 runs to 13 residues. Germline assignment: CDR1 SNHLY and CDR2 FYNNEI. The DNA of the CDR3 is TGTGCCAGCAGGGGGACAGGGTTAAATGAGCAGTTCTTC. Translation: CASRGTGLNEQFF.

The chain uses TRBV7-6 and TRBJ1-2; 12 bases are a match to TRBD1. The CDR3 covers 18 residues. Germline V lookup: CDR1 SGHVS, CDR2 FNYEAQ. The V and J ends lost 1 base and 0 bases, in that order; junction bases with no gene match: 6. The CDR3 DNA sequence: TGTGCCAGCAGCTTAGGGTGGGGACAGGGGGCGCCTAACTATGGCTACACCTTC. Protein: CASSLGWGQGAPNYGYTF.

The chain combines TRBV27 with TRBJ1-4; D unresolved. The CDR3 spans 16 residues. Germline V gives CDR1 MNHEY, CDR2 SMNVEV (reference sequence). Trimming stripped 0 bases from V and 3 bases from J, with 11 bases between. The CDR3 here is CASSLSAVSSNEKLFF. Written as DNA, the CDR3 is TGTGCCAGCAGTTTATCGGCAGTGTCGTCTAATGAAAAACTGTTTTTT.

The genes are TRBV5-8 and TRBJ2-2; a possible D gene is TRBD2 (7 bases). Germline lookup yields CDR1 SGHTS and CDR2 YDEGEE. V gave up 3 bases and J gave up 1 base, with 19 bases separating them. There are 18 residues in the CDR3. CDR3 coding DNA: TGTGCCAGCAGCTCAATCCTGGGGGGGGCTCGGAACACCGGGGAGCTGTTTTTT. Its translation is CASSSILGGARNTGELFF. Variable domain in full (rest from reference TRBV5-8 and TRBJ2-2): EAGVTQSPTHLIKTRGQQATLRCSPISGHTSVYWYQQALGLGLQFLLWYDEGEERNRGNFPPRFSGRQFPNYSSELNVNALELEDSALYLCASSSILGGARNTGELFFGEGSRLTVL.

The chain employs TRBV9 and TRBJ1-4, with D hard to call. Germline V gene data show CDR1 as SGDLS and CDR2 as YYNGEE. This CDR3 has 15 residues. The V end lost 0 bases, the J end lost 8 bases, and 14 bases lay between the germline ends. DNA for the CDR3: TGTGCCAGCAGCGTAGCTGAGTTCCCCGAGGAAAAACTGTTTTTT. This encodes CASSVAEFPEEKLFF.

Here the CDR3 DNA reads TGTGCCAGCAGTTGGGGCGTACAGACGAGAACTGAAGCTTTCTTT. Translation gives CASSWGVQTRTEAFF. J is TRBJ1-1 and V is TRBV6-5, with D tentatively TRBD1 (5 bases). Germline V gene data show CDR1 as MNHEY and CDR2 as SVGAGI. The CDR3 is 15 residues long. Trimming cost V 4 bases and J 5 bases, with 17 bases left between them.

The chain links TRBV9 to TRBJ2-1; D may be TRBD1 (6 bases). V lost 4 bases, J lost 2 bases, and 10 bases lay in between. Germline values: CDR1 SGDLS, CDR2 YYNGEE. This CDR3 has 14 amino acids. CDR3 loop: CASSPAGAYNEQFF. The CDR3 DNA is TGTGCCAGCAGCCCAGCAGGGGCCTACAATGAGCAGTTCTTC.

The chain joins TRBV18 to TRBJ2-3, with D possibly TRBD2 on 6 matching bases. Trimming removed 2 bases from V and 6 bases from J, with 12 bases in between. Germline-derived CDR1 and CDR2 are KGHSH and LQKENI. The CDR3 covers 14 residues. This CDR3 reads CASSPWGLFDTQYF. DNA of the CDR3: TGTGCCAGCTCACCATGGGGACTGTTCGATACGCAGTATTTT.

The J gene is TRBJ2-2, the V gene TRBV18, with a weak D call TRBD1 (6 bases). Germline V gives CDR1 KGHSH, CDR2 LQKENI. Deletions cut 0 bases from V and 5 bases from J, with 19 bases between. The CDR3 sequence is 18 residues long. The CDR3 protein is CASSPPGWRTESTGELFF. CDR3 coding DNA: TGTGCCAGCTCACCACCGGGGTGGCGGACAGAAAGTACCGGGGAGCTGTTTTTT.

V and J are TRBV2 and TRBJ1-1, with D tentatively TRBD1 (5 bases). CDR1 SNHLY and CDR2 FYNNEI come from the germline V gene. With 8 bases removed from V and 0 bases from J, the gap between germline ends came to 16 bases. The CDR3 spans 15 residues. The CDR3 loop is CASPWGGSLNTEAFF. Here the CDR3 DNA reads TGTGCCAGCCCATGGGGGGGGTCCCTGAACACTGAAGCTTTCTTT.

CDR3 residues: CASSRTRGNEQFF. In nucleotides, the CDR3 is TGCGCCAGCAGTCGGACCCGCGGGAATGAGCAGTTCTTC. The gene calls are TRBV5-1 and TRBJ2-1, with D perhaps TRBD2 (5 bases). Trimming pared 5 bases from V and 7 bases from J, leaving 13 bases between. Germline V CDR1 and CDR2: SGHRS, YFSETQ. CDR3 length equals 13 residues.

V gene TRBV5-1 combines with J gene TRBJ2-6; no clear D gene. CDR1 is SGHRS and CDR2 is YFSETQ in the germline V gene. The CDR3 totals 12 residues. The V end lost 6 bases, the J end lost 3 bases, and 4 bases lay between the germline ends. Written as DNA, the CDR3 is TGCGCCAGCACGGTTGGGGCCAACGTCCTGACTTTC. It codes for CASTVGANVLTF.

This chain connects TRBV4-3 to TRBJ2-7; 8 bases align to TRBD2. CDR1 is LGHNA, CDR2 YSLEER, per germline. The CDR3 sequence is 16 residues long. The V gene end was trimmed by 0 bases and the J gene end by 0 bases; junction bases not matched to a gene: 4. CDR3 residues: CASSQETSGSSYEQYF. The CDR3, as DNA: TGCGCCAGCAGCCAAGAAACTAGCGGCAGCTCCTACGAGCAGTACTTC.

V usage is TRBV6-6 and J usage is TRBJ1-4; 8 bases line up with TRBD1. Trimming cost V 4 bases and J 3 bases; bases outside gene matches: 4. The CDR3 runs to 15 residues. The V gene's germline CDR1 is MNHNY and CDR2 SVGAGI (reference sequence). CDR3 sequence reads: CASSSPDRANEKLFF. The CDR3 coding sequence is TGTGCCAGCAGTTCCCCGGACAGGGCTAATGAAAAACTGTTTTTT.

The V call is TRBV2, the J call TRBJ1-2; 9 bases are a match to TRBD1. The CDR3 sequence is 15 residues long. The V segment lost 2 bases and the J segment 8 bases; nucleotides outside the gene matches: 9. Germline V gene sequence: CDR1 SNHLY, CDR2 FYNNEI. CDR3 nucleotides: TGTGCCAGCAGTGAAACGGGACAGGGATGGAGGGGCTACACCTTC. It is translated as CASSETGQGWRGYTF.

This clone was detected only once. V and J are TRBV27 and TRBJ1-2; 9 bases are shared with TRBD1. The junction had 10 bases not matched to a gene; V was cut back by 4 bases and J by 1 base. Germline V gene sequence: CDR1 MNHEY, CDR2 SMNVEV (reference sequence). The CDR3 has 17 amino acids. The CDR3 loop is CASSSGQGTYLNYGYTF. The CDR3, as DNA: TGTGCCAGCAGTTCCGGACAGGGGACCTATCTTAACTATGGCTACACCTTC.

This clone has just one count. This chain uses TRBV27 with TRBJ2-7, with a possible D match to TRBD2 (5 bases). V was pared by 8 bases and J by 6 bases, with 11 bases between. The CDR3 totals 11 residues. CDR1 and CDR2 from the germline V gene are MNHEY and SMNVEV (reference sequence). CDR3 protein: CASRYAGEQYF. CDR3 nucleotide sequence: TGTGCCAGCCGCTACGCGGGCGAGCAGTACTTC.

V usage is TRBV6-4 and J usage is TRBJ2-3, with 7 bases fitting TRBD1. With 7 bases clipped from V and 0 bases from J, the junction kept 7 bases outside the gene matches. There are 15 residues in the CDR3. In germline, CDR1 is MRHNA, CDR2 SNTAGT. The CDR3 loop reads CASTPTGASTDTQYF. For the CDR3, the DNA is TGTGCCAGCACCCCAACAGGGGCTAGCACAGATACGCAGTATTTT.

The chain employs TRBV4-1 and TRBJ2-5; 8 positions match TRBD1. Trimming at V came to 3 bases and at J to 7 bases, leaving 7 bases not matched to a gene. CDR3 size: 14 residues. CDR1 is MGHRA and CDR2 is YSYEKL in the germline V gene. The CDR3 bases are TGCGCCAGCAGCCAGCCGGGACAGGCGGGGACCCAGTACTTC. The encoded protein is CASSQPGQAGTQYF.

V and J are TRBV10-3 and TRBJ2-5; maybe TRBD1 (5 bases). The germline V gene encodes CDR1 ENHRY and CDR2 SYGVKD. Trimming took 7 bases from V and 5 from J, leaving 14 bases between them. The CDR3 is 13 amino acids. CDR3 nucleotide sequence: TGTGCCATCAATACAGGAATTGAGGAGACCCAGTACTTC. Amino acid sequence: CAINTGIEETQYF.

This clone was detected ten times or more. Here the CDR3 reads CASGLGQGAVNEQFF. The CDR3 DNA sequence: TGTGCTAGTGGTTTGGGGCAGGGGGCAGTCAATGAGCAGTTCTTC. The V and J genes are TRBV12-5 and TRBJ2-1, with TRBD1 identical over 8 bases. Germline CDR1 LGHNT, CDR2 FRNRAP. This CDR3 comprises 15 residues. Trimming at V came to 1 base and at J to 6 bases, leaving 5 bases not matched to a gene.

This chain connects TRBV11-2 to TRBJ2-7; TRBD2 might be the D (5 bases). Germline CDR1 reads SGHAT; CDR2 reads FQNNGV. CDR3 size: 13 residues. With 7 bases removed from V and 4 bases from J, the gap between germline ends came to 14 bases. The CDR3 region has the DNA TGTGCCAGCACCCCCATGGCGGGTTACGAGCAGTACTTC. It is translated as CASTPMAGYEQYF. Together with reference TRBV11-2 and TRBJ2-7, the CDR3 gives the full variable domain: EAGVAQSPRYKIIEKRQSVAFWCNPISGHATLYWYQQILGQGPKLLIQFQNNGVVDDSQLPKDRFSAERLKGVDSTLKIQPAKLEDSAVYLCASTPMAGYEQYFGPGTRLTVT.

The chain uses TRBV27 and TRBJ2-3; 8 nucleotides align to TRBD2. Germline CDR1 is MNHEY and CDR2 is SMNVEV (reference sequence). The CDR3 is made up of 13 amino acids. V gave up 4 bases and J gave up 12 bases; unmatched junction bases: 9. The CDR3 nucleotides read TGTGCCAGCAGTTGGGCAGCGGGGGCCCAACAGTATTTT. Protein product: CASSWAAGAQQYF.

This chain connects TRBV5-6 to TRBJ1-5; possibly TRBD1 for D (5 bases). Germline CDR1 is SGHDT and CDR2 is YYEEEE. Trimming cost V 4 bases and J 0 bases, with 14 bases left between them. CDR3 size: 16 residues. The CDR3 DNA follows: TGTGCCAGCAGCACTACAGGATCAGATAGCAATCAGCCCCAGCATTTT. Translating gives CASSTTGSDSNQPQHF.

CDR3 sequence (DNA): TGCGCCAGCAGCTTGGGACCGGGGAACACCGGGGAGCTGTTTTTT. The encoded protein is CASSLGPGNTGELFF. The chain carries TRBV5-1 and TRBJ2-2; D uncertain. The germline V gene encodes CDR1 SGHRS and CDR2 YFSETQ. The CDR3 spans 15 residues. Trimming stripped 0 bases from V and 1 base from J, with 7 bases between.

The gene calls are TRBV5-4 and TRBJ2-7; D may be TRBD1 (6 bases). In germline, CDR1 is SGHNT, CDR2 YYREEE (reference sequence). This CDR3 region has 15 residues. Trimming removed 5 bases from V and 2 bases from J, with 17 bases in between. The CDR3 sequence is CASSLNDRPTYEQYF. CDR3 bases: TGTGCCAGCAGTCTCAACGACAGGCCTACCTACGAGCAGTACTTC.

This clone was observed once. CDR3 bases: TGTGCCAAGGGGGAGCGAGACACCGGGGAGCTGTTTTTT. This gives the protein CAKGERDTGELFF. V is TRBV7-9 and J is TRBJ2-2; perhaps TRBD1 as D (6 bases). V lost 10 bases, J lost 3 bases, and 12 bases lay in between. CDR1 and CDR2 from the germline V gene are SEHNR and FQNEAQ (reference sequence). The CDR3 sequence is 13 residues long.

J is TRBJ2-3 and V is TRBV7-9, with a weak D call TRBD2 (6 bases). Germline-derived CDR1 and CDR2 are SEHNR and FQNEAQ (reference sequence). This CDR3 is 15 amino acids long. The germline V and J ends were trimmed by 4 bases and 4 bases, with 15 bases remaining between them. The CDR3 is CASSSPLVAADTQYF. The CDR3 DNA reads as TGTGCCAGCAGCTCCCCGTTGGTAGCGGCAGATACGCAGTATTTT.

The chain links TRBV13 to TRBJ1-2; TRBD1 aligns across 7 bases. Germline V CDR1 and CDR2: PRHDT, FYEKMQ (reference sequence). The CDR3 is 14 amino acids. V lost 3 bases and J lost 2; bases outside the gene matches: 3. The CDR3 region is CASSLTGSNYGYTF. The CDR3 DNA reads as TGTGCCAGCAGCTTGACAGGGTCGAACTATGGCTACACCTTC. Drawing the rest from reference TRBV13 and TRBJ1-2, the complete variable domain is AAGVIQSPRHLIKEKRETATLKCYPIPRHDTVYWYQQGPGQDPQFLISFYEKMQSDKGSIPDRFSAQQFSDYHSELNMSSLELGDSALYFCASSLTGSNYGYTFGSGTRLTVV.

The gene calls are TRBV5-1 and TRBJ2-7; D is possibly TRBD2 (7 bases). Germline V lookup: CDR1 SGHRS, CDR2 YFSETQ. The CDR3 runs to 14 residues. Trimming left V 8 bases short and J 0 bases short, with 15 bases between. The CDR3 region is CASHGGDNSYEQYF. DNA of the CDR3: TGCGCCAGTCATGGGGGGGACAACTCCTACGAGCAGTACTTC.

The CDR3 spells CASSVPRTSGGDNEQFF. In DNA form, the CDR3 reads TGTGCCAGCAGCGTCCCCAGAACTAGCGGGGGGGACAATGAGCAGTTCTTC. The chain employs TRBV9 and TRBJ2-1, with 13 nucleotides matching TRBD2. CDR3 length: 17 amino acids. The ends lost 2 bases at V and 5 bases at J; junction bases unmatched: 7. CDR1 and CDR2 from the germline V gene are SGDLS and YYNGEE.

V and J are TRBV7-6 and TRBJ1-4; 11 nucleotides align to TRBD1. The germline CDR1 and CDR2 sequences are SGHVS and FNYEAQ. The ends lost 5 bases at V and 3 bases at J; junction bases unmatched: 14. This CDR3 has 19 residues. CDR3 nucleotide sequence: TGTGCCAGCAGCCCGATTGAGGGGGACAGGGGGAGGTCTAATGAAAAACTGTTTTTT. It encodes CASSPIEGDRGRSNEKLFF.